The sample holds many counts of the clone carrying this T cell receptor beta chain. Its specificity is unknown. Amplification targeted the TCR beta CDR3 regions, with RNA transcripts as the source material. Second-round multiplex PCR came after first-round RT-PCR with HTBI primers. One entry per CDR3 protein, called by TCRdb with MiXCR from the multiplex PCR reads. The table includes tens of thousands of distinct CDR3 sequences, under 65% detected once. The source of the sample is a study of Graves' ophthalmopathy and Graves' hyperthyroidism. Across the whole study: Peripheral blood was collected at initial diagnosis, before any treatment. Overall study results and limits: A 13-signature model separated ophthalmopathy from stable hyperthyroidism, around 90% sensitivity, roughly 81% specificity.

Having ophthalmopathy, the donors showed moderate-to-severe activity, CAS ≥3 and NOSPECS ≥4, with disease lasting under 3 months. From fresh peripheral blood, about 10 ml in volume, the PBMCs were obtained. This CDR3 has 17 residues. In germline, CDR1 is LNHDA, CDR2 SQIVND (reference sequence). Trimming cost V 4 bases and J 0 bases; bases outside gene matches: 5. The TCR originated in an adult man with Graves' ophthalmopathy. Sequenced sample: peripheral blood. The V and J genes are TRBV19 and TRBJ1-4; TRBD1 aligns across 10 bases. The CDR3 protein is CASSTPGQGTTNEKLFF. The CDR3 coding sequence is TGTGCCAGTAGTACTCCGGGACAGGGGACAACTAATGAAAAACTGTTTTTT.